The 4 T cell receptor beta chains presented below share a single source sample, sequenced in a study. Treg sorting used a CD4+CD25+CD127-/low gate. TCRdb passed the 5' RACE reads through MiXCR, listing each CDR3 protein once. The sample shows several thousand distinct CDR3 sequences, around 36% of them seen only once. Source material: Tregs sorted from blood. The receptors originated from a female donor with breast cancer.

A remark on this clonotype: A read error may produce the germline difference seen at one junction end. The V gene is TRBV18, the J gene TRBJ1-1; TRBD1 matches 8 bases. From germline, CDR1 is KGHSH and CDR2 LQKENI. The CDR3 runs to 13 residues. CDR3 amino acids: CASSTTGDTEALF. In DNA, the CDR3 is TGTGCCAGCTCAACGACAGGGGACACTGAAGCTCTCTTT.

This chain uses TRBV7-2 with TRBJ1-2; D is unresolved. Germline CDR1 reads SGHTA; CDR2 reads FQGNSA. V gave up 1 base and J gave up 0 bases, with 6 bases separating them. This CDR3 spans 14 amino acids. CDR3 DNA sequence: TGTGCCAGCAGCTTAGGACTCTCTAACTATGGCTACACCTTC. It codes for CASSLGLSNYGYTF.

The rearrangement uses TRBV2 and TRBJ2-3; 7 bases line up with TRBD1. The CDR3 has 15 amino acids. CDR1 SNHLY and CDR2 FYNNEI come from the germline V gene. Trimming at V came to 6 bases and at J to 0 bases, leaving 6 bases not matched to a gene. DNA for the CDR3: TGTGCCAGCAGGGACAGGAGCCGCAGCACAGATACGCAGTATTTT. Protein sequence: CASRDRSRSTDTQYF.

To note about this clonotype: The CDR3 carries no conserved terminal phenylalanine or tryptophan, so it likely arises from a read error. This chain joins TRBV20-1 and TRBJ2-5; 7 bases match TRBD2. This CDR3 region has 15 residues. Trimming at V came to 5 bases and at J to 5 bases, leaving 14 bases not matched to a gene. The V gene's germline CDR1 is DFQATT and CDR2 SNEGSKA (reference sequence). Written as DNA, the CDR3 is TGCAGTGCTCTCCGTGGAGCGGGAAGCCAGGAGACCCAGTACCTC. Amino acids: CSALRGAGSQETQYL.